A single sample is the source of the 13 T cell receptor beta chains below, sequenced in a study of graft-versus-host responses after intestinal transplantation. Their antigens remain unidentified. Libraries were prepared by immunoSEQ multiplex PCR; TCRdb keeps only in-frame clonotypes and omits some of them. The sample holds approximately 86,000 clones; roughly 91% are singletons and the top ten take less than 0.1%. This sample comprised unstimulated CD4+ T cells sorted from spleen or lymph node cells, obtained before intestinal transplant. These receptors all come from a human donor who received an intestinal transplant.

Concerning this clone: Other DNA sequences from this sample encode an identical CDR3 as well. This chain links TRBV29-1 with TRBJ1-2; D call uncertain. Germline CDR1 and CDR2: SQVTM and ANQGSEA. V shed 4 bases and J shed 2 bases, with 8 bases lying between them. The CDR3 contains 12 residues. The CDR3 loop reads CSVVTPNYGYTF. The CDR3 nucleotides read TGCAGCGTTGTGACTCCCAACTATGGCTACACCTTC.

This chain joins TRBV5-1 and TRBJ2-7, with D perhaps matching TRBD1 (6 bases). CDR3 size: 15 residues. Deletions cut 4 bases from V and 2 bases from J, with 16 bases between. The V gene's germline CDR1 is SGHRS and CDR2 YFSETQ. The CDR3 loop reads CASSPNRDPTYEQYF. As DNA, the CDR3 is TGCGCCAGCAGCCCAAACAGGGACCCCACCTACGAGCAGTACTTC. The whole variable domain, remainder taken from reference TRBV5-1 and TRBJ2-7, is KAGVTQTPRYLIKTRGQQVTLSCSPISGHRSVSWYQQTPGQGLQFLFEYFSETQRNKGNFPGRFSGRQFSNSRSEMNVSTLELGDSALYLCASSPNRDPTYEQYFGPGTRLTVT.

CDR3: CAWSRGQNSNQPQHF. The CDR3 DNA sequence: TGTGCCTGGAGTCGGGGACAGAATAGCAATCAGCCCCAGCATTTT. The rearrangement joins TRBV30 to TRBJ1-5; TRBD1 aligns across 7 bases. Germline CDR1 and CDR2: GTSNPN and SVGIG (reference sequence). V dropped 2 bases and J dropped 0; count of bases not matched to a gene: 4. CDR3 length equals 15 residues. The full variable domain, in which reference TRBV30 and TRBJ1-5 provide the parts outside the CDR3, is SQTIHQWPATLVQPVGSPLSLECTVEGTSNPNLYWYRQAAGRGLQLLFYSVGIGQISSEVPQNLSASRPQDRQFILSSKKLLLSDSGFYLCAWSRGQNSNQPQHFGDGTRLSIL.

The chain's CDR3 is CASSTGHSNQPQHF. DNA of the CDR3: TGTGCCAGTTCCACAGGGCATAGCAATCAGCCCCAGCATTTT. The chain links TRBV19 to TRBJ1-5; D is perhaps TRBD1 (6 bases). Germline-derived CDR1 and CDR2 are LNHDA and SQIVND (reference sequence). The CDR3 covers 14 residues. Trimming removed 8 bases at V and 0 bases at J, with 11 bases between.

This clone was found once. The rearrangement links TRBV25-1 to TRBJ2-1; D is possibly TRBD2 (6 bases). V was pared by 2 bases and J by 8 bases, with 16 bases between. Germline assignment: CDR1 MGHDK and CDR2 SYGVNS. The CDR3 length is 15 residues. The CDR3, as DNA: TGTGCCAGCAGTGAAATATGGGGAGGTAGGGATGAGCAGTTCTTC. Encoded protein: CASSEIWGGRDEQFF.

This chain uses TRBV5-1 with TRBJ1-2; 7 nucleotides match TRBD1. Germline V gene data show CDR1 as SGHRS and CDR2 as YFSETQ. The CDR3 is 14 residues long. Trimming took 2 bases from V and 7 from J; bases not matched to a gene: 8. CDR3 region: CASSFNSGGSGYTF. The CDR3 nucleotides are TGCGCCAGCAGCTTTAATTCAGGGGGAAGTGGCTACACCTTC.

This rearrangement joins TRBV2 to TRBJ2-7; no clear D. Germline V CDR1 and CDR2: SNHLY, FYNNEI. V was clipped by 7 bases and J by 0 bases, with 10 bases between them. This CDR3 is 13 amino acids long. Here the CDR3 DNA reads TGTGCCAGCAACAGTGCAAACTCCTACGAGCAGTACTTC. Translated, it gives CASNSANSYEQYF.

The rearrangement links TRBV5-6 to TRBJ2-5; D is perhaps TRBD1 (7 bases). Germline assignment: CDR1 SGHDT and CDR2 YYEEEE. This CDR3 spans 15 amino acids. The germline V and J ends were trimmed by 2 bases and 4 bases, with 15 bases remaining between them. CDR3 in amino acids: CASSFGQGGGETQYF. The CDR3 DNA reads TGTGCCAGCAGCTTTGGGCAGGGGGGTGGAGAGACCCAGTACTTC.

The chain has TRBV4-1 and TRBJ2-7; 9 bases match TRBD1. Per germline, CDR1 MGHRA and CDR2 YSYEKL. The CDR3 spans 15 residues. V shed 4 bases and J 3 bases; nucleotides not matched to a gene: 7. The CDR3 region is CASSRLPGQGYEQYF. DNA for the CDR3: TGCGCCAGCAGCCGCCTTCCGGGACAGGGCTACGAGCAGTACTTC.

The rearrangement joins TRBV29-1 to TRBJ2-3, with D uncertain. Germline CDR1 and CDR2: SQVTM and ANQGSEA. V was cut by 4 bases and J by 0 bases, with 14 bases left in between. The CDR3 contains 15 residues. CDR3 sequence: CSVATPEISTDTQYF. The CDR3, as DNA: TGCAGCGTTGCGACTCCCGAAATTAGCACAGATACGCAGTATTTT.

The chain combines TRBV7-6 with TRBJ1-2; TRBD1 matches at 7 bases. V trimming: 5 bases; J trimming: 4 bases; junction bases outside the gene matches: 10. CDR3 length: 15 residues. Per germline, CDR1 SGHVS and CDR2 FNYEAQ. The CDR3 sequence is CASSPRRDSSYGYTF. The CDR3 DNA follows: TGTGCCAGCAGCCCTAGGCGGGACAGCTCCTATGGCTACACCTTC.

This clone was detected only once. The genes are TRBV7-9 and TRBJ1-2, with TRBD1 identical over 10 bases. CDR1 SEHNR and CDR2 FQNEAQ come from the germline V gene (reference sequence). V was clipped by 3 bases and J by 6 bases; unmatched bases: 4. This CDR3 has 14 residues. CDR3 in DNA: TGTGCCAGCAGCTTGTCCGGGACAGGGGATGGCTACACCTTC. This encodes CASSLSGTGDGYTF.

The chain is built from TRBV19 and TRBJ1-5, with 9 bases that match TRBD1. CDR1 is LNHDA, CDR2 SQIVND, per germline (reference sequence). The CDR3 has 15 residues. Losses at the gene ends were 3 bases for V and 3 bases for J; bases not matched to a gene: 3. CDR3 sequence reads: CASSMGQGHNQPQHF. The CDR3 bases are TGTGCCAGTAGTATGGGACAGGGACACAATCAGCCCCAGCATTTT.